These 7 T cell receptor beta chains were all obtained from the same sample, sequenced in a study of T cell responses to AZD1222 COVID-19 vaccine. Libraries were prepared by immunoSEQ multiplex PCR; TCRdb keeps only in-frame clonotypes and omits some of them. Of about 120,000 clones listed, roughly nine tenths are singletons. The sample here was peripheral blood, taken on day 0 of AZD1222 vaccination. All receptors derive from an adult in good health.

This clone showed up just once. The chain carries TRBV20-1 and TRBJ2-4; D is unclear. The germline V and J ends were trimmed by 3 bases and 2 bases, with 2 bases remaining between them. There are 11 residues in the CDR3. CDR1 is DFQATT, CDR2 SNEGSKA, per germline (reference sequence). CDR3: CSASPKNIQYF. The CDR3 DNA reads as TGCAGTGCTAGCCCCAAAAACATTCAGTACTTC.

V and J are TRBV2 and TRBJ1-5; tentatively, D is TRBD1 (6 bases). The CDR3 is 13 amino acids. V lost 6 bases, J lost 3 bases, and 9 bases lay in between. Germline-derived CDR1 and CDR2 are SNHLY and FYNNEI. CDR3 DNA: TGTGCCAGCAGGAGGGACATCAATCAGCCCCAGCATTTT. This codes for CASRRDINQPQHF.

The chain is built from TRBV28 and TRBJ2-5; 8 bases match TRBD1. The CDR3 has 15 residues. Losses at the gene ends were 5 bases for V and 4 bases for J; bases not matched to a gene: 9. Germline V gives CDR1 MDHEN, CDR2 SYDVKM. The CDR3 reads CASSLPGQGGETQYF. DNA of the CDR3: TGTGCCAGCAGTCTCCCCGGACAGGGAGGAGAGACCCAGTACTTC.

The chain has TRBV28 and TRBJ2-6; maybe TRBD1 (6 bases). V dropped 7 bases and J dropped 4 bases, with 17 bases sitting between them. The CDR3 extends over 16 amino acids. Germline lookup yields CDR1 MDHEN and CDR2 SYDVKM. The CDR3 region is CASNNYRVDGANVLTF. The CDR3 nucleotides read TGTGCCAGCAACAACTACAGGGTAGACGGGGCCAACGTCCTGACTTTC.

The rearrangement uses TRBV19 and TRBJ2-3, with TRBD1 matching over 10 bases. The trim removed 4 bases at V and 3 bases at J, leaving 4 bases unmatched. The CDR3 spans 15 residues. Germline V lookup: CDR1 LNHDA, CDR2 SQIVND (reference sequence). CDR3 in DNA: TGTGCCAGTAGTAGCCCGGGACAGGGGACAGATACGCAGTATTTT. Translating gives CASSSPGQGTDTQYF.

This chain connects TRBV30 to TRBJ1-2; D unclear. The CDR3 has 11 residues. CDR1 and CDR2 (germline): GTSNPN, SVGIG (reference sequence). V was shortened by 5 bases and J by 8 bases, with 12 bases between the two germline ends. The CDR3 loop is CAWRYLGGYTF. The CDR3, as DNA: TGTGCCTGGCGGTACTTGGGCGGCTACACCTTC.

The chain couples TRBV29-1 to TRBJ2-7; 8 positions match TRBD1. Germline assignment: CDR1 SQVTM and CDR2 ANQGSEA. V lost 2 bases, J lost 9 bases, and 9 bases stayed unmatched. CDR3 length equals 13 residues. The CDR3 loop is CSVESGGAKWQYF. The DNA for the CDR3 is TGCAGCGTTGAATCAGGGGGCGCGAAATGGCAGTACTTC.